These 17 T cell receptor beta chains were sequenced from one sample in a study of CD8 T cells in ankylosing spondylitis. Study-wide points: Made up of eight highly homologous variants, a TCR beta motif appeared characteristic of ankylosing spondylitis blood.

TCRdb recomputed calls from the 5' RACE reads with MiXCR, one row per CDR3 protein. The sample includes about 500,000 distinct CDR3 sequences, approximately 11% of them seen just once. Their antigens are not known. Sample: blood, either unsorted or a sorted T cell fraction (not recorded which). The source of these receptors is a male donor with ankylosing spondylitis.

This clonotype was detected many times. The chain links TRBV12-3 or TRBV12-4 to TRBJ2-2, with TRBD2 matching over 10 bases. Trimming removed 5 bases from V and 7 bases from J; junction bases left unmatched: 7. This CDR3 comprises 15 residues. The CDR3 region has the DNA TGTGCCAGCAGTCCCCTAGCGGGAGAGGTCGGGGAGCTGTTTTTT. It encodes CASSPLAGEVGELFF.

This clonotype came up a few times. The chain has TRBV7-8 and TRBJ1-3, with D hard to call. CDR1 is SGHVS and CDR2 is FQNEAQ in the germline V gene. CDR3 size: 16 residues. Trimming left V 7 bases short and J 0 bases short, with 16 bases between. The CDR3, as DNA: TGTGCCAGCAAACCTATTTCCCCTCTCTCTGGAAACACCATATATTTT. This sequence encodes CASKPISPLSGNTIYF. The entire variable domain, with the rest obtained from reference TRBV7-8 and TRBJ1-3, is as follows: GAGVSQSPRYKVAKRGQDVALRCDPISGHVSLFWYQQALGQGPEFLTYFQNEAQLDKSGLPSDRFFAERPEGSVSTLKIQRTQQEDSAVYLCASKPISPLSGNTIYFGEGSWLTVV.

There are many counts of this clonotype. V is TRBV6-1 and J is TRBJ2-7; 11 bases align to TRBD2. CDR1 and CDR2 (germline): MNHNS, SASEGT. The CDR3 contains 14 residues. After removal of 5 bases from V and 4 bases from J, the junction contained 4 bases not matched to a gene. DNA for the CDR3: TGTGCCAGCAGTCCCGGGACTAGCGGATACGAGCAGTACTTC. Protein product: CASSPGTSGYEQYF.

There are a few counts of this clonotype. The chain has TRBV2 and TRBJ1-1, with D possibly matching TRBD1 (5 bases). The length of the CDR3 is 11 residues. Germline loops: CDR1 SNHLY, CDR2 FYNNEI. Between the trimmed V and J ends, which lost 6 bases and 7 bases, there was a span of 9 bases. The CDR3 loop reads CASRLQVEAFF. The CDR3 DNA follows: TGTGCCAGCAGATTACAGGTTGAAGCTTTCTTT.

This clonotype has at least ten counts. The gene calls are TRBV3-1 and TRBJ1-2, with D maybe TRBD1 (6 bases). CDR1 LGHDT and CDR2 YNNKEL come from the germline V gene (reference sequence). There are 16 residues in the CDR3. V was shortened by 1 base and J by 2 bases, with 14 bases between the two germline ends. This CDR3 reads CASSQGVRDKNYGYTF. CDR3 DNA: TGTGCCAGCAGCCAAGGTGTTCGGGACAAGAACTATGGCTACACCTTC.

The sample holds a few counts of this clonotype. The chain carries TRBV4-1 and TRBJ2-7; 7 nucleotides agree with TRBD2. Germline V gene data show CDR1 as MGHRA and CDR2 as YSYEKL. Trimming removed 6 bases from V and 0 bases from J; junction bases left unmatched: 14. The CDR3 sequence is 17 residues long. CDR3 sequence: CASSRAATRGVSYEQYF. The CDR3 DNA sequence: TGCGCCAGCAGTCGAGCCGCTACCCGGGGGGTCTCCTACGAGCAGTACTTC.

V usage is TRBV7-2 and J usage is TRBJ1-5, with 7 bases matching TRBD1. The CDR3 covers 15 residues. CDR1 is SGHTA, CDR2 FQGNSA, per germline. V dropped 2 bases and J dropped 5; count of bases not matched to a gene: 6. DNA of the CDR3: TGTGCCAGCAGCTTATGGGGGACAGAAGATCAGCCCCAGCATTTT. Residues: CASSLWGTEDQPQHF.

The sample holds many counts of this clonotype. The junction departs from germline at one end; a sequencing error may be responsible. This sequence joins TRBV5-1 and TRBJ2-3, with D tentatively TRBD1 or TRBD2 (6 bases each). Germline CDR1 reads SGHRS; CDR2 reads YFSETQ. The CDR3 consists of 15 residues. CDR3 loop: CASSLDGGGTDTQYF. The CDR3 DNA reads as TGTGCCAGCAGCTTAGACGGGGGCGGCACAGATACGCAGTATTTT.

CDR3 sequence reads: CASSSWTAGELFF. The CDR3 DNA follows: TGTGCCAGCAGCTCGTGGACTGCCGGGGAGCTGTTTTTT. This sequence joins TRBV9 and TRBJ2-2; the D gene is possibly TRBD2 (5 bases). V shed 4 bases and J shed 6 bases, with 10 bases lying between them. The CDR3 length is 13 residues. Looked up from germline, CDR1 is SGDLS and CDR2 is YYNGEE.

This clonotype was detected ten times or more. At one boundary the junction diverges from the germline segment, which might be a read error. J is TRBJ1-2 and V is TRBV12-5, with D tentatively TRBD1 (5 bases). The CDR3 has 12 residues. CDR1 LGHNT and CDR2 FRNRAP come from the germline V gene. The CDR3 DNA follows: TGTGCTAGTGGTTTGGTAGTGGGACCTTTCGCCTTC. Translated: CASGLVVGPFAF. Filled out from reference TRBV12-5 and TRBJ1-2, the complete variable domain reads DARVTQTPRHKVTEMGQEVTMRCQPILGHNTVFWYRQTMMQGLELLAYFRNRAPLDDSGMPKDRFSAEMPDATLATLKIQPSEPRDSAVYFCASGLVVGPFAFGSGTRLTVV.

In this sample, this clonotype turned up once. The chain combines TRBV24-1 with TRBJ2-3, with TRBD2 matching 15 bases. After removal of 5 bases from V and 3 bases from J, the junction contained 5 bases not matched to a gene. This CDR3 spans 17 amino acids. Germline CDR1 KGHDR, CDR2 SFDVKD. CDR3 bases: TGTGCCACCAGTGTCGGACTAGCGGGAGGGCCGACAGATACGCAGTATTTT. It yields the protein CATSVGLAGGPTDTQYF.

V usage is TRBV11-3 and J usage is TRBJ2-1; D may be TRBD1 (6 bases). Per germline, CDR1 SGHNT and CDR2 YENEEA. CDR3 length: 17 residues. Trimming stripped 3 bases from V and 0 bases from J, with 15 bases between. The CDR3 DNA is TGTGCCAGCAGCTTGCCGGGACACTGGAGCTCCTACAATGAGCAGTTCTTC. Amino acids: CASSLPGHWSSYNEQFF.

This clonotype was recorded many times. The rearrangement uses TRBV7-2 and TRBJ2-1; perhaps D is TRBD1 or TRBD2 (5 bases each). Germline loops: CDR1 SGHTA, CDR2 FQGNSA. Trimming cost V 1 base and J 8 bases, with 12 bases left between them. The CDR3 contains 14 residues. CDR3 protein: CASSLDPRDHEQFF. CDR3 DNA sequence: TGTGCCAGCAGCTTAGATCCCAGGGACCATGAGCAGTTCTTC.

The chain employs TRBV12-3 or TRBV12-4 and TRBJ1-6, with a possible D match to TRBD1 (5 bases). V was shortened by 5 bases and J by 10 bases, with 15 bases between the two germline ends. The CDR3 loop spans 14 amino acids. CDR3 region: CASSLDRRGSPLHF. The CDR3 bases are TGTGCCAGCAGTCTCGACAGACGAGGGTCACCCCTCCACTTT.

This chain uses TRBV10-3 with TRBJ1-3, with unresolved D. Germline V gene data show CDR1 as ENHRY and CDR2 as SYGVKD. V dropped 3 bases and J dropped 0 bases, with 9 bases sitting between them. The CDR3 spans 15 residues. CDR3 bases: TGTGCCATCAGTGAACCGGTCTCCTCTGGAAACACCATATATTTT. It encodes CAISEPVSSGNTIYF.

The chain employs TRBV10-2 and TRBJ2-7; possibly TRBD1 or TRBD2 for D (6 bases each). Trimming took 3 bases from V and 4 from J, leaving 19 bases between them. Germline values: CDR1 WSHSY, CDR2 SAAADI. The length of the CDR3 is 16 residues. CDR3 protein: CASSDKVEGVGYEQYF. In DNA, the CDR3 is TGCGCCAGCAGTGATAAGGTGGAGGGGGTGGGTTACGAGCAGTACTTC.

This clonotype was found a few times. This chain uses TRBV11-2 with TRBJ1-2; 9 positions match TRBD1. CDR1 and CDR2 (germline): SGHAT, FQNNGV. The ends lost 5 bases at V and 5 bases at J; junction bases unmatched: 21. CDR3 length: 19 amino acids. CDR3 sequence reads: CASSPKSLQGATGLYGYTF. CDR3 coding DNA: TGTGCCAGCAGCCCAAAGAGCCTACAGGGGGCTACTGGTTTATATGGCTACACCTTC.